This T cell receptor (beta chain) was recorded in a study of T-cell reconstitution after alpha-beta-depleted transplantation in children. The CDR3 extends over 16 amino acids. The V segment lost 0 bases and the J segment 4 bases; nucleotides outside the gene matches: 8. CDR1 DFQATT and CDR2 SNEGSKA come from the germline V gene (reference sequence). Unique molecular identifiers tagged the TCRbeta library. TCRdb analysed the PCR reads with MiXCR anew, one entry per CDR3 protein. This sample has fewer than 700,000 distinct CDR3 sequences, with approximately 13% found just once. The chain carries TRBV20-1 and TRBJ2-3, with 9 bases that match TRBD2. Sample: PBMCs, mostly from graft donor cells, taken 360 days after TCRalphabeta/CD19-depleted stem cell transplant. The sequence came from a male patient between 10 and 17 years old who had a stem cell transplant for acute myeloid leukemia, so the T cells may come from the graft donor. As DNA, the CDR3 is TGCAGTGCTAGAGATTCCCCGCGGGAGGGCGCAGATACGCAGTATTTT. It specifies CSARDSPREGADTQYF.